This T cell receptor (beta chain) was retrieved from a study of early T cells in non-severe SARS-CoV-2 infection. The germline V gene has CDR1 MNHEY and CDR2 SMNVEV (reference sequence). The CDR3 runs to 8 residues. This clonotype was seen at least ten times. The junction does not match germline at one end; this may be a read error. One entry per CDR3 protein results from TCRdb running MiXCR on the 5' RACE reads. The profile shows 70,000 to 85,000 distinct CDR3 sequences, about an eighth of them singletons. This clonotype was obtained from an adult who was a healthcare worker with PCR-confirmed SARS-CoV-2 infection or an uninfected control (not recorded which). Material: whole blood. The rearrangement uses TRBV27 and TRBJ2-7; D not certain. In DNA, the CDR3 is TGTGCCGCTCCTCGTCGGAACTTC. Translated, it gives CAAPRRNF.